The present TCR beta chain was sequenced within a study of blood T cell repertoires in COVID-19. Turning to the study itself: Samples of COVID-19 (acute and convalescent) were obtained from the United States, Italy and Spain. The cDNA or gDNA used as material had been derived from T cells, B-cell-depleted T cells, or PBMCs.

Germline V CDR1 and CDR2: MNHNY, SVGAGI (reference sequence). The trim removed 5 bases at V and 2 bases at J, leaving 4 bases unmatched. CDR3 size: 14 residues. This clone turned up a few times. As handled by the study authors: The authors estimated nucleated cell counts from reference gene primer amplification. Some clones are missing from TCRdb's copy, which holds only in-frame ones; the method was immunoSEQ multiplex PCR. Clone size and V and J calls were adopted from that table, with D and trimming inferred from the DNA. This sample has roughly 210,000 clones, with approximately 90% found just once.

The specimen sequenced was peripheral blood. The genes are TRBV6-6 and TRBJ2-3; 7 positions agree with TRBD2. This receptor was taken from a man in his 70s with acute or convalescent COVID-19. The CDR3 coding sequence is TGTGCCAGCAGTAGGGAGGGAACCACAGATACGCAGTATTTT. Protein product: CASSREGTTDTQYF.